The text below deals with one T cell receptor (beta chain). The data originate from a study of T cell repertoires in aging, cancer and after chemotherapy. Study in general: Six age groups, ranging from 30 or younger to 70 or older, included the donors.

The template was genomic DNA from peripheral blood, not RNA. CDR1 and CDR2 (germline): SGHKS, YYEKEE (reference sequence). The junction had 4 bases not matched to a gene; V was cut back by 2 bases and J by 4 bases. This CDR3 is built from 15 residues. A mixed TRB-A/B primer pool amplified rearranged TRB by multiplex touch-down PCR. TCRdb re-analysed the multiplex PCR reads in MiXCR, keeping a single row per CDR3 protein. The sample consists of about 9,300 distinct CDR3 sequences, approximately 54% of them appearing once. The genes are TRBV5-5 and TRBJ2-2; 8 nucleotides match TRBD2. The receptor was derived from a human donor in good health. Sequenced sample: blood. This CDR3 is CASSFRREATGELFF. The CDR3 region has the DNA TGTGCCAGCAGCTTCCGGCGGGAGGCCACCGGGGAGCTGTTTTTT.